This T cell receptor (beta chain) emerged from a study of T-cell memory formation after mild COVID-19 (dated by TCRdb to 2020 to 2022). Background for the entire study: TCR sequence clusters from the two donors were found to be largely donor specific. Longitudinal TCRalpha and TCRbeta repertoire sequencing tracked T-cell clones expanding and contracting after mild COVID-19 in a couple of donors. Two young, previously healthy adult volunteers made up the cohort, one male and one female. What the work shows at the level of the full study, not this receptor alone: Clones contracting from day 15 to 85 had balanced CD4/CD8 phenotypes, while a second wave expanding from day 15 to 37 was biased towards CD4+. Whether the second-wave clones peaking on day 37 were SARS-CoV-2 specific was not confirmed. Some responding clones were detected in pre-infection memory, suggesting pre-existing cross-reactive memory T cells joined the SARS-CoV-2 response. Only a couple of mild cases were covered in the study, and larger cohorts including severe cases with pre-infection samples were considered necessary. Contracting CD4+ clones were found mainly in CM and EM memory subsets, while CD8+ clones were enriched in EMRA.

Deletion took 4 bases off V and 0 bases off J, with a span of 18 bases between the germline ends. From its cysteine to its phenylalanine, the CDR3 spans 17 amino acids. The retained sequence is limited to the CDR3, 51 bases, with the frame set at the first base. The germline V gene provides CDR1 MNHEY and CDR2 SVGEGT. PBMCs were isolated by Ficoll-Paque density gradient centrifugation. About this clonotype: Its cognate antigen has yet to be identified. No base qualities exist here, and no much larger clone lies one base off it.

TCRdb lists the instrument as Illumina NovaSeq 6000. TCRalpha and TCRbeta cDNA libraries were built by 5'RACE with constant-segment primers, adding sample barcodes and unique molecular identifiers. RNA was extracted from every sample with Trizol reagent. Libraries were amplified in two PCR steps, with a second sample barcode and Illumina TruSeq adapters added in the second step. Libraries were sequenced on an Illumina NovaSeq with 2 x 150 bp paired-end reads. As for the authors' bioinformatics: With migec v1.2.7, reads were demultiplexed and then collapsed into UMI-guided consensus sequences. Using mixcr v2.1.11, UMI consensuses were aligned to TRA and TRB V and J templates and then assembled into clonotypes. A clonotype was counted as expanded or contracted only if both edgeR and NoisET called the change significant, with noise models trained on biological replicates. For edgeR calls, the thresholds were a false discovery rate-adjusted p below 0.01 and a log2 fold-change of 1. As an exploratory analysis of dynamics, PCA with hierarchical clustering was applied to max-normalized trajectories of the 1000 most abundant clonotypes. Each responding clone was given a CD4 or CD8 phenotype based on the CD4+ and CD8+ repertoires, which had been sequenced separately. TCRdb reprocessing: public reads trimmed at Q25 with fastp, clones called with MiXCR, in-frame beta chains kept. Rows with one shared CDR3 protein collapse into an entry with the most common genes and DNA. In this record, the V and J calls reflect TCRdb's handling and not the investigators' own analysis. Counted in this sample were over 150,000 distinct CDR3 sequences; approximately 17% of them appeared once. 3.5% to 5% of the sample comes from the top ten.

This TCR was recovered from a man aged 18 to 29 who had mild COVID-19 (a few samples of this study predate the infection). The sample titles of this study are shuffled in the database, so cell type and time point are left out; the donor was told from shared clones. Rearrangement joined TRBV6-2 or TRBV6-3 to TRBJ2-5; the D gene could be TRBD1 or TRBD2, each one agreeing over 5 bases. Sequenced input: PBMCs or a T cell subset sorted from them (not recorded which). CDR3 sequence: CASSSHRDPGYQETQYF. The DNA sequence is TGTGCCAGCAGTTCTCACCGGGACCCTGGGTACCAAGAGACCCAGTACTTC.